This entry features one T cell receptor beta chain sequence. The target antigen is unknown. The CDR3 length is 13 residues. V was clipped by 0 bases and J by 5 bases, with 7 bases between them. Germline V gene lookup returns CDR1 SQVTM and CDR2 ANQGSEA. The entry originates in a study of cytomegalovirus exposure and HLA in healthy donors. Study context: Ancestry clustering placed around four fifths of over 300 genotyped donors in the Caucasian-associated cluster. Points from the study as a whole: Association of a missense DCLRE1C variant with TCR beta V- and J-gene trimming was reported in a later analysis. Reports described diagnosis of cytomegalovirus status by the classifier as highly specific and sensitive. For most TCR sequences rarity was the rule, although some public TCRs occurred in many donors.

PCR employed 60 Vbeta and 13 Jbeta primers. Produced via immunoSEQ multiplex PCR; TCRdb's table is partial and in-frame only. This table holds 200,000 to 250,000 clones, approximately 81% found once. The source material was PBMCs. The TCR sequence derives from a human donor in good health. V is TRBV29-1 and J is TRBJ2-2, with D tentatively TRBD2 (6 bases). The chain's CDR3 is CSVEDRGTGELFF. The CDR3 DNA sequence: TGCAGCGTTGAAGATCGGGGGACCGGGGAGCTGTTTTTT.